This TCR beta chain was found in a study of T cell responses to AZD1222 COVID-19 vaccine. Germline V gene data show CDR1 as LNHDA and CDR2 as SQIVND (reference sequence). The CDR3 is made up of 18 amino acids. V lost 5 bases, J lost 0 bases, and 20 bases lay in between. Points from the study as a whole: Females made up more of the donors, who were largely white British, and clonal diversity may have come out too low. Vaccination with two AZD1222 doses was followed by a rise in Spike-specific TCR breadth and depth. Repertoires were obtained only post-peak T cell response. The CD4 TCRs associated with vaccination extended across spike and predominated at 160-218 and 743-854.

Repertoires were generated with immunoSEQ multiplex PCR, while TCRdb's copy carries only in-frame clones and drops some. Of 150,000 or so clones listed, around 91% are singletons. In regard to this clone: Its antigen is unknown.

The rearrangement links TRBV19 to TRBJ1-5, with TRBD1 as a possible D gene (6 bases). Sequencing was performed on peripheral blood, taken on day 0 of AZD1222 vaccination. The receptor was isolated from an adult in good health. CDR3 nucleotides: TGTGCCAGTAGTTTCTTCCCGACAGGACCTACTAGCAATCAGCCCCAGCATTTT. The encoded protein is CASSFFPTGPTSNQPQHF. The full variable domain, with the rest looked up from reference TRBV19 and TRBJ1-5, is DGGITQSPKYLFRKEGQNVTLSCEQNLNHDAMYWYRQDPGQGLRLIYYSQIVNDFQKGDIAEGYSVSREKKESFPLTVTSAQKNPTAFYLCASSFFPTGPTSNQPQHFGDGTRLSIL.